The 26 T cell receptor beta chains given below trace back to one sample, sequenced in a study of vaccination and CD4 T cells after COVID-19. Cultured CD4+ T-cell DNA underwent Oncomine TCR Beta short-read sequencing. Investigators obtained genomic DNA by extraction from cultured CD4+ T cells. TCRdb analysed the PCR reads with MiXCR anew, one entry per CDR3 protein. The sample contains about 11,000 distinct CDR3 sequences, around 30% of which appear only once. The antigens for these receptors are not known. Treatment described: approximately nine-day PBMC culture with coronavirus spike peptide pools or control peptides (ViraFEST assay). During the years 2011-2018, before the COVID-19 pandemic, the unexposed donor's CD4+ T cells were collected. The specimen sequenced was CD4+ T cells from blood, cultured in vitro. The source of these receptors is a human donor in good health.

The rearrangement joins TRBV6-5 to TRBJ1-2; D uncertain. Trimming left V 0 bases short and J 1 base short, with 6 bases between. The germline V gene encodes CDR1 MNHEY and CDR2 SVGAGI. The CDR3 consists of 14 residues. This chain's CDR3 is CASSYSSSNYGYTF. As DNA, the CDR3 is TGTGCCAGCAGTTACTCTAGCAGTAACTATGGCTACACCTTC.

This clonotype was seen a few times. The V and J genes are TRBV20-1 and TRBJ1-1; maybe TRBD1 (5 bases). The CDR3 has 14 amino acids. CDR1 and CDR2 from the germline V gene are DFQATT and SNEGSKA (reference sequence). Trimming cost V 0 bases and J 1 base, with 9 bases left between them. CDR3 protein: CSARDVQENTEAFF. Here the CDR3 DNA reads TGCAGTGCTAGAGATGTACAGGAGAACACTGAAGCTTTCTTT.

The chain couples TRBV7-9 to TRBJ2-6; perhaps TRBD2 as D (6 bases). Trimming removed 8 bases at V and 3 bases at J, with 14 bases between. There are 15 residues in the CDR3. Germline V CDR1 and CDR2: SEHNR, FQNEAQ (reference sequence). The CDR3 is CASEGGVVGANVLTF. The CDR3 nucleotides read TGTGCCAGCGAAGGAGGGGTTGTTGGGGCCAACGTCCTGACTTTC.

The sample holds a few counts of this clonotype. This chain links TRBV5-4 with TRBJ1-2; D is uncertain. The CDR3 runs 13 residues. CDR1 and CDR2 from the germline V gene are SGHNT and YYREEE (reference sequence). The ends were cut back, 3 bases at V and 5 bases at J, with 11 bases in the middle. Here the CDR3 DNA reads TGTGCCAGCAGCTCCGGGTCCCAATATGGCTACACCTTC. Its translation is CASSSGSQYGYTF.

The V gene is TRBV9, the J gene TRBJ2-5; no firm D call. Germline CDR1 is SGDLS and CDR2 is YYNGEE. The CDR3 sequence is 13 residues long. Deletions cut 0 bases from V and 4 bases from J, with 7 bases between. The CDR3 region is CASSVAQRETQYF. The CDR3, as DNA: TGTGCCAGCAGCGTAGCACAGCGAGAGACCCAGTACTTC.

The table lists this clonotype with a few counts. The rearrangement joins TRBV28 to TRBJ1-5; D uncertain. Trimming shortened V by 7 bases and J by 4 bases, and 11 bases separated the two germline ends. The germline gives CDR1 MDHEN, CDR2 SYDVKM. The CDR3 spans 13 residues. CDR3 amino acids: CASTWVENQPQHF. CDR3 DNA sequence: TGTGCCAGCACCTGGGTGGAGAATCAGCCCCAGCATTTT.

V gene TRBV25-1 combines with J gene TRBJ2-1; a possible D gene is TRBD2 (5 bases). V gave up 8 bases and J gave up 4 bases, with 15 bases separating them. Germline V CDR1 and CDR2: MGHDK, SYGVNS. This CDR3 is built from 14 residues. CDR3 protein: CASDAGNTYNEQFF. CDR3 DNA sequence: TGTGCCAGCGACGCCGGGAACACATACAATGAGCAGTTCTTC.

The chain employs TRBV5-4 and TRBJ2-7; TRBD1 matches 7 bases. The CDR3 extends over 14 amino acids. Per germline, CDR1 SGHNT and CDR2 YYREEE (reference sequence). Losses at the gene ends were 4 bases for V and 2 bases for J; bases not matched to a gene: 6. CDR3 in DNA: TGTGCCAGCAGCCCCGGACAGGATACCTACGAGCAGTACTTC. As protein: CASSPGQDTYEQYF.

This clonotype was counted a few times. The CDR3 sequence is CASSYSMLAVTDTQYF. CDR3 nucleotides: TGTGCCAGCAGTTACTCGATGCTAGCGGTCACAGATACGCAGTATTTT. The V and J genes are TRBV6-5 and TRBJ2-3; 7 bases match TRBD2. Germline loops: CDR1 MNHEY, CDR2 SVGAGI. This CDR3 region has 16 residues. With V trimmed by 0 bases and J by 2 bases, 5 bases remained unmatched.

In this sample, this clonotype turned up a few times. The genes are TRBV21-1 and TRBJ1-5; the D call TRBD1 from the table was never checked on the DNA. TRBV21-1 is listed as a pseudogene. The CDR3 sequence is 18 residues long. CDR3 in amino acids: CASSKDSAGGIAKQPQHF. As DNA, the CDR3 is TGTGCCAGCAGCAAAGATTCGGCAGGGGGTATAGCTAAGCAGCCCCAGCATTTT.

This clonotype is judged medium-sized. This rearrangement joins TRBV15 to TRBJ1-2; 7 bases are a match to TRBD1. This CDR3 contains 14 residues. Germline V CDR1 and CDR2: LNHNV, YYDKDF (reference sequence). V shed 1 base, J shed 8 bases, and the junction held 7 bases outside the gene matches. The CDR3 bases are TGTGCCACCAGCAGAGGTCAGGGGGTGAGGGGCTACACCTTC. Its translation is CATSRGQGVRGYTF.

The V call is TRBV6-1, the J call TRBJ1-6; no reliable D call. Germline CDR1 is MNHNS and CDR2 is SASEGT. V lost 6 bases to trimming and J lost 8 bases, with 20 bases between them. This CDR3 has 16 amino acids. DNA of the CDR3: TGTGCCAGCAGCGACCCATTGTTCAAGAAGGATTCACCCCTCCACTTT. Protein: CASSDPLFKKDSPLHF.

The J gene is TRBJ1-1, the V gene TRBV6-1, with TRBD1 identical over 8 bases. Per germline, CDR1 MNHNS and CDR2 SASEGT. The ends lost 3 bases at V and 4 bases at J; junction bases unmatched: 10. This CDR3 spans 16 amino acids. The CDR3 sequence is CASSDPSRGQGTEAFF. For the CDR3, the DNA is TGTGCCAGCAGTGACCCCTCCAGGGGGCAGGGCACTGAAGCTTTCTTT.

CDR3 protein: CASNTGVLNTEAFF. CDR3 sequence (DNA): TGTGCCAGCAATACAGGCGTACTAAACACTGAAGCTTTCTTT. The chain links TRBV14 to TRBJ1-1; a possible D gene is TRBD1 (5 bases). Germline V gives CDR1 SGHDN, CDR2 FVKESK. Trimming stripped 7 bases from V and 2 bases from J, with 14 bases between. The CDR3 totals 14 residues.

This clonotype came up once. This chain links TRBV12-3 or TRBV12-4 with TRBJ1-1; 12 bases match TRBD1. V lost 6 bases, J lost 7 bases, and 6 bases stayed unmatched. The CDR3 is 14 amino acids. This CDR3 is CASRVGTGGGEAFF. CDR3 in DNA: TGTGCCAGCAGGGTTGGGACAGGGGGCGGTGAAGCTTTCTTT.

The sample holds a few counts of this clonotype. This chain uses TRBV6-2 or TRBV6-3 with TRBJ2-7; TRBD2 matches at 10 bases. CDR3 length: 18 amino acids. V lost 4 bases to trimming and J lost 7 bases; unmatched junction nucleotides: 19. Germline values: CDR1 MNHEY, CDR2 SVGEGT. This CDR3 reads CASSSASSGSSHGAEQYF. The CDR3 DNA is TGTGCCAGCAGTTCGGCCTCTAGCGGGAGTAGCCACGGCGCGGAGCAGTACTTC.

The rearrangement links TRBV28 to TRBJ1-2; no firm D call. V was trimmed by 2 bases and J by 4 bases, leaving 14 bases between them. CDR1 is MDHEN and CDR2 is SYDVKM in the germline V gene. The CDR3 is made up of 15 amino acids. CDR3 amino acids: CASSLGGEGGYGYTF. The CDR3 nucleotides are TGTGCCAGCAGTTTAGGCGGGGAAGGAGGCTATGGCTACACCTTC.

V usage is TRBV19 and J usage is TRBJ2-3; 10 bases fit TRBD2. The CDR3 is 14 residues long. Germline trimming cut 7 bases from V and 4 bases from J; bases unmatched to any gene: 5. Germline CDR1 LNHDA, CDR2 SQIVND (reference sequence). Written as DNA, the CDR3 is TGTGCCAGTAAGGAAGCGGGAGGGTCAGATACGCAGTATTTT. It encodes CASKEAGGSDTQYF.

This clonotype was found a few times. V and J are TRBV6-1 and TRBJ2-2; D possibly matches TRBD1 or TRBD2 (6 bases each). Germline V lookup: CDR1 MNHNS, CDR2 SASEGT. The CDR3 extends over 14 amino acids. Trimming cost V 3 bases and J 4 bases, with 9 bases left between them. The CDR3 sequence: CASSDRGATGELFF. CDR3 DNA: TGTGCCAGCAGTGATAGGGGGGCCACCGGGGAGCTGTTTTTT.

V is TRBV7-2 and J is TRBJ2-2, with D tentatively TRBD1 (6 bases). The germline V gene has CDR1 SGHTA and CDR2 FQGNSA. Trimming took 6 bases from V and 1 from J, leaving 9 bases between them. This CDR3 has 14 amino acids. The CDR3 DNA follows: TGTGCCAGCAGGTGGGGGCAGAACACCGGGGAGCTGTTTTTT. As protein: CASRWGQNTGELFF.

In this sample, this clonotype turned up a few times. V and J are TRBV28 and TRBJ2-1, with unresolved D. V lost 6 bases and J 3 bases, leaving 12 bases between the germline ends. The V gene's germline CDR1 is MDHEN and CDR2 SYDVKM. This CDR3 has 14 residues. CDR3 in DNA: TGTGCCAGCAGCCCCGTAGGGAACTACAATGAGCAGTTCTTC. It is translated as CASSPVGNYNEQFF.

The gene calls are TRBV6-1 and TRBJ1-1, with D maybe TRBD1 (5 bases). The CDR3 covers 14 residues. Trimming removed 6 bases at V and 3 bases at J, with 14 bases between. Germline CDR1 MNHNS, CDR2 SASEGT. The CDR3 bases are TGTGCCAGCAGGGGAGTAGGGGCCCACACTGAAGCTTTCTTT. Protein sequence: CASRGVGAHTEAFF.

The rearrangement uses TRBV29-1 and TRBJ1-2; possibly TRBD1 for D (6 bases). Trimming left V 3 bases short and J 6 bases short, with 11 bases between. The length of the CDR3 is 12 residues. Germline V gives CDR1 SQVTM, CDR2 ANQGSEA. This CDR3 is CSVDRGANGYTF. The CDR3 region has the DNA TGCAGCGTTGACAGGGGTGCGAATGGCTACACCTTC.

This clonotype showed up just a few times. The gene calls are TRBV20-1 and TRBJ2-1; 9 nucleotides line up with TRBD2. J lost 4 bases, V lost 5 bases, and 12 bases had no gene match. The CDR3 extends over 16 amino acids. CDR1 is DFQATT, CDR2 SNEGSKA, per germline (reference sequence). The CDR3 DNA reads TGCAGTGCTGTAACGCGGGAGGGCCGTTCTTACAATGAGCAGTTCTTC. This encodes CSAVTREGRSYNEQFF.

The chain has TRBV20-1 and TRBJ2-5; D is uncertain. From germline, CDR1 is DFQATT and CDR2 SNEGSKA (reference sequence). V was trimmed by 4 bases and J by 1 base, leaving 7 bases between them. The CDR3 runs 12 residues. Written as DNA, the CDR3 is TGCAGTGCTATCCCCAGCCAAGAGACCCAGTACTTC. Translation gives CSAIPSQETQYF.

In its sample, this clonotype was seen once. V gene TRBV12-3 or TRBV12-4 combines with J gene TRBJ2-5, with D possibly matching TRBD1 (7 bases). The CDR3 spans 13 residues. The V and J ends lost 7 bases and 5 bases respectively, with 14 bases between them. The CDR3 is CASNRAGGETQYF. CDR3 bases: TGTGCCAGCAACCGCGCAGGGGGGGAGACCCAGTACTTC.